This T cell receptor (beta chain) was retrieved from a study of cytomegalovirus exposure and HLA in healthy donors. Concerning this clone itself: Its target is unknown.

Overall study findings and caveats: Associated with cytomegalovirus, according to the listing, were 150 to 200 TCR beta chains. The study assumed roughly uniform donor sequencing depth for presence/absence analyses. At a 0.05 false discovery rate, a later analysis found some 18,000 TCR beta sequences to be associated with HLA alleles.

The PCR used 60 Vbeta and 13 Jbeta primers. Source study methods: In a later analysis, the count reached approximately 80 million unique TCR beta chains, with 10 million to 14 million shared. Generated by immunoSEQ multiplex PCR, the TCRdb table keeps only in-frame clones and is missing some. That table gives V, J and clone size, and the DNA gave D and trimming. The data hold 200,000 to 250,000 clones, with around four fifths observed a single time. The CDR3 runs 14 residues. Germline values: CDR1 KGHSH, CDR2 LQKENI. V shed 0 bases and J shed 2 bases, with 8 bases lying between them. The material sequenced was PBMCs. This sequence was found in a woman aged 40-49 years in good health and CMV-seronegative. The rearrangement uses TRBV18 and TRBJ2-7; D is unclear. CDR3 nucleotides: TGTGCCAGCTCACCACCGGCAAATACCTACGAGCAGTACTTC. It specifies CASSPPANTYEQYF.